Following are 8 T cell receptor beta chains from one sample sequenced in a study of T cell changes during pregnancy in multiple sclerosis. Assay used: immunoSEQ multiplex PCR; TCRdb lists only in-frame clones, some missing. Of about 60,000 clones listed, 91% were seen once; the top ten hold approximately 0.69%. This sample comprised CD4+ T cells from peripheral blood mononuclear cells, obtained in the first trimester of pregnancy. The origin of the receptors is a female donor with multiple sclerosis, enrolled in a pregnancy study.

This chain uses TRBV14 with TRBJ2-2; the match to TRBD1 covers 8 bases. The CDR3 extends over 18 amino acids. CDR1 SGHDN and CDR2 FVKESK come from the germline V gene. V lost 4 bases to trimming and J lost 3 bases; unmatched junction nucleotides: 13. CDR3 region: CASSPRSRDRFYTGELFF. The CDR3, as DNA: TGTGCCAGCAGCCCGAGGTCCCGGGACAGGTTTTACACCGGGGAGCTGTTTTTT.

For the CDR3, the DNA is TGTGCCAGCAGCAGCAGGAGGGTAGCCAAAAACATTCAGTACTTC. It translates to CASSSRRVAKNIQYF. J is TRBJ2-4 and V is TRBV5-6; TRBD2 is a possible D gene (6 bases). The germline V gene encodes CDR1 SGHDT and CDR2 YYEEEE. V was pared by 4 bases and J by 0 bases, with 11 bases between. The CDR3 sequence is 15 residues long.

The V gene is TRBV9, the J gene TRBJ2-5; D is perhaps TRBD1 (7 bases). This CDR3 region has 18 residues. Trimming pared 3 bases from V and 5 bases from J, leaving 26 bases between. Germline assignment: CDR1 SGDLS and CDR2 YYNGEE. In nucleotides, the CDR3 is TGTGCCAGCAGCGCAGGGGCAGGGGGGCCTCAACTGGGCGAGACCCAGTACTTC. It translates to CASSAGAGGPQLGETQYF.

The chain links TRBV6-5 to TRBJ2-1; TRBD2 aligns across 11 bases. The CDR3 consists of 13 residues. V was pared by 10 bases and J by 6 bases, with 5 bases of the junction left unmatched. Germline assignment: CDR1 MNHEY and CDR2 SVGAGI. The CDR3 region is CATRLAGSNEQFF. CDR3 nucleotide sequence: TGTGCCACACGACTAGCGGGGAGCAATGAGCAGTTCTTC.

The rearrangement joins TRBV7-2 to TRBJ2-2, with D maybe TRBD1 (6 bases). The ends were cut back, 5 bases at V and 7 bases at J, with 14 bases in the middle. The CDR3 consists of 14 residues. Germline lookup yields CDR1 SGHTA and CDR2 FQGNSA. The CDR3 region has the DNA TGTGCCAGCAGCCTCTGGACAGTCGTCGGGGAGCTGTTTTTT. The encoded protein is CASSLWTVVGELFF. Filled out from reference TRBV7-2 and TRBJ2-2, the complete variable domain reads GAGVSQSPSNKVTEKGKDVELRCDPISGHTALYWYRQSLGQGLEFLIYFQGNSAPDKSGLPSDRFSAERTGGSVSTLTIQRTQQEDSAVYLCASSLWTVVGELFFGEGSRLTVL.

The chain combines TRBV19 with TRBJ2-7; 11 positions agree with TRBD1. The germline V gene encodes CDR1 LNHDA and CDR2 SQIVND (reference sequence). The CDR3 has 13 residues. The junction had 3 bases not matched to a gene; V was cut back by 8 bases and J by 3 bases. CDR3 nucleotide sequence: TGTGCCAGTGGGACAGGGGGGGACTACGAGCAGTACTTC. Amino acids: CASGTGGDYEQYF. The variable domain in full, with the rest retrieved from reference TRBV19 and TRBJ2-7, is DGGITQSPKYLFRKEGQNVTLSCEQNLNHDAMYWYRQDPGQGLRLIYYSQIVNDFQKGDIAEGYSVSREKKESFPLTVTSAQKNPTAFYLCASGTGGDYEQYFGPGTRLTVT.

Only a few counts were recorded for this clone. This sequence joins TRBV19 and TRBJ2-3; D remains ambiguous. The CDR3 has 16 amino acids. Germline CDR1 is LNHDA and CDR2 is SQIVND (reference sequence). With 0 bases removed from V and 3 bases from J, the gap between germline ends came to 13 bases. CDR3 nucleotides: TGTGCCAGTAGTATAGATGCTACCCGGGTTACAGATACGCAGTATTTT. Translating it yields CASSIDATRVTDTQYF.

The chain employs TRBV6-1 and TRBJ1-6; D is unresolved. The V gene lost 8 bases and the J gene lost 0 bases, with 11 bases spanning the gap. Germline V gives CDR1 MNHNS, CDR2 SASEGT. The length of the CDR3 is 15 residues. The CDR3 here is CASRSLSSYNSPLHF. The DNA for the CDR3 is TGTGCCAGCCGGTCACTGAGCTCCTATAATTCACCCCTCCACTTT.